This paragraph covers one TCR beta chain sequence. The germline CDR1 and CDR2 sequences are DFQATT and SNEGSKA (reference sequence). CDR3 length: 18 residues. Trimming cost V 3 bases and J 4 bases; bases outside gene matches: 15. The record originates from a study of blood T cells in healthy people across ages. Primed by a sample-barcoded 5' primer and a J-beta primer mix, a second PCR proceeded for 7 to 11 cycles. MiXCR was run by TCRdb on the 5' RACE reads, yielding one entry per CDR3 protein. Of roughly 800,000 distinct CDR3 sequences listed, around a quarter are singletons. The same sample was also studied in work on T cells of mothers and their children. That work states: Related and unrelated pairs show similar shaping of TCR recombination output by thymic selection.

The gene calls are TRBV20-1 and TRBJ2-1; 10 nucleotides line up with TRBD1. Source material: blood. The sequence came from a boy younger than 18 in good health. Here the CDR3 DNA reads TGCAGTGCTAGGGGACAGGGGCCCTTAACGATCCATTACAATGAGCAGTTCTTC. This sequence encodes CSARGQGPLTIHYNEQFF.